This TCR beta chain comes out of a study of T cell responses to AZD1222 COVID-19 vaccine. Clones were read by immunoSEQ multiplex PCR, and TCRdb kept only the in-frame ones, dropping some. This repertoire shows 160,000 or so clones, about 88% found once; its top ten account for 6.9%. Notes on this clone: The antigen is unknown.

Whole-study results and caveats: Among AZD1222 vaccinees, only six were seropositive at baseline.

This CDR3 is 16 amino acids long. V was pared by 2 bases and J by 1 base, with 5 bases of the junction left unmatched. Germline CDR1 LGHDT, CDR2 YNNKEL (reference sequence). Sequenced here: peripheral blood, sampled after recovery from COVID-19. The chain is built from TRBV3-1 (or the pseudogene TRBV3-2) and TRBJ1-3; 7 bases map to TRBD1. This TCR was sampled from an adult who had recovered from COVID-19. CDR3 DNA: TGTGCCAGCAGCCAAAGGGGGCGAGTGTCTGGAAACACCATATATTTT. It translates to CASSQRGRVSGNTIYF.